The 15 T cell receptor beta chains reported below all come from one sample, sequenced in a study of metastatic and nonmetastatic thyroid tumors. Nobody among the patients had been given any treatment before thyroid surgery. TCRdb re-analyzed the PCR reads using MiXCR. Of some 84,000 clones listed, around 7.8% are singletons. Sequencing used blood. The receptors shown here come from a female donor with papillary thyroid cancer or a benign thyroid nodule (not recorded which). Some clones in this sample may be carry-over from other donors' samples.

This clone was seen at least ten times. This chain uses TRBV6-1 with TRBJ1-2; weak D call: TRBD1 (6 bases). The CDR3 is made up of 14 amino acids. CDR1 and CDR2 (germline): MNHNS, SASEGT. The V end lost 1 base, the J end lost 4 bases, and 10 bases lay between the germline ends. The CDR3 DNA follows: TGTGCCAGCAGTGAAGTACAGGGACCCTATGGCTACACCTTC. It specifies CASSEVQGPYGYTF.

This clone appeared a few times. A much larger clonotype is one base distant, so this may be a read error. The CDR3 loop is CASSGGQVADTQYF. CDR3 nucleotides: TGTGCCAGCAGTGGAGGACAGGTGGCAGATACGCAGTATTTT. The chain has TRBV6-1 and TRBJ2-3; TRBD1 agrees at 7 bases. The CDR3 contains 14 residues. Trimming took 4 bases from V and 4 from J; bases not matched to a gene: 5. Germline V gene lookup returns CDR1 MNHNS and CDR2 SASEGT.

Ten or more counts support this clone. V gene TRBV11-2 combines with J gene TRBJ2-5, with a possible D match to TRBD1 (6 bases). From germline, CDR1 is SGHAT and CDR2 FQNNGV. V was shortened by 4 bases and J by 3 bases, with 9 bases between the two germline ends. The CDR3 loop spans 13 amino acids. CDR3 DNA: TGTGCCAGCAGCTCTGGACAGAAAGAGACCCAGTACTTC. This codes for CASSSGQKETQYF.

The chain is built from TRBV4-1 and TRBJ1-1; D might be TRBD1 (5 bases). Germline V gene lookup returns CDR1 MGHRA and CDR2 YSYEKL. Trimming pared 5 bases from V and 1 base from J, leaving 11 bases between. The CDR3 runs 14 residues. The CDR3 is CASSAIQGNTEAFF. CDR3 coding DNA: TGCGCCAGCAGCGCAATTCAGGGGAACACTGAAGCTTTCTTT.

In this sample, this clone turned up many times. The V and J genes are TRBV11-2 and TRBJ2-7; no clear D gene. Trimming cost V 1 base and J 4 bases, with 5 bases left between them. This CDR3 is 12 amino acids long. Germline V gene data show CDR1 as SGHAT and CDR2 as FQNNGV. CDR3 in DNA: TGTGCCAGCAGCTTAGGTTTGTACGAGCAGTACTTC. This translates into CASSLGLYEQYF.

This clone was detected ten times or more. The V and J genes are TRBV6-1 and TRBJ2-5; TRBD2 matches at 11 bases. Germline loops: CDR1 MNHNS, CDR2 SASEGT. The CDR3 extends over 14 amino acids. The trim removed 5 bases at V and 5 bases at J, leaving 4 bases unmatched. The CDR3 DNA sequence: TGTGCCAGCAGTAGGGGACTAGCGGCTGAGACCCAGTACTTC. Its translation is CASSRGLAAETQYF.

This clone turned up a few times. Other DNA sequences from this sample encode an identical CDR3 as well. V usage is TRBV20-1 and J usage is TRBJ1-2, with TRBD1 matching over 9 bases. V was pared by 3 bases and J by 6 bases, with 5 bases of the junction left unmatched. Per germline, CDR1 DFQATT and CDR2 SNEGSKA (reference sequence). There are 13 residues in the CDR3. This CDR3 reads CSARGQGGNGYTF. The CDR3 DNA sequence: TGCAGTGCTAGGGGACAGGGCGGAAATGGCTACACCTTC.

This clone was counted ten times or more. The chain has TRBV2 and TRBJ2-3, with D perhaps TRBD2 (6 bases). Trimming removed 8 bases from V and 3 bases from J, with 24 bases in between. Germline V gene lookup returns CDR1 SNHLY and CDR2 FYNNEI. The length of the CDR3 is 17 residues. The CDR3 reads CASLAHQSGSGTDTQYF. In nucleotides, the CDR3 is TGTGCCAGCTTGGCCCACCAAAGCGGGTCTGGGACAGATACGCAGTATTTT.

In its sample, this clone was seen a few times. The chain couples TRBV6-9 to TRBJ2-1; D is unclear. V was cut by 3 bases and J by 8 bases, with 5 bases left in between. Germline loops: CDR1 MNHGY, CDR2 SVAAGI. The CDR3 contains 11 residues. CDR3 coding DNA: TGTGCCAGCAGTTACCTGCATGAGCAGTTCTTC. It codes for CASSYLHEQFF.

This clone was observed many times. V and J are TRBV3-1 and TRBJ2-2; 7 nucleotides align to TRBD1. J lost 0 bases, V lost 4 bases, and 5 bases had no gene match. Germline V gene data show CDR1 as LGHDT and CDR2 as YNNKEL (reference sequence). This CDR3 is 16 amino acids long. The CDR3 coding sequence is TGTGCCAGCAGCCTGCGGACAGGCACGAACACCGGGGAGCTGTTTTTT. Amino acids: CASSLRTGTNTGELFF.

There are many counts of this clone. The CDR3 nucleotides read TGTGCCAGCAGTTACGTGCAGCCCCTGAACACTGAAGCTTTCTTT. Its translation: CASSYVQPLNTEAFF. The V and J genes are TRBV6-5 and TRBJ1-1; D remains ambiguous. Germline-derived CDR1 and CDR2 are MNHEY and SVGAGI. The CDR3 is 15 residues long. With 2 bases removed from V and 0 bases from J, the gap between germline ends came to 10 bases.

V gene TRBV6-4 combines with J gene TRBJ2-2; D is tentatively TRBD1 or TRBD2 (5 bases each). Germline CDR1 is MRHNA and CDR2 is SNTAGT. The CDR3 spans 14 residues. Trimming took off 3 bases at V and 16 bases at J, with 21 bases between the two ends. DNA of the CDR3: TGTGCCAGCAGTGAGAGTGCCTCAACCGGGGACCAGTTTTTT. Translating gives CASSESASTGDQFF.

This clone was seen at least ten times. The V call is TRBV11-2, the J call TRBJ2-5; D gene unclear. V lost 1 base and J 2 bases, leaving 2 bases between the germline ends. Germline CDR1 is SGHAT and CDR2 is FQNNGV. This CDR3 region has 12 residues. CDR3 residues: CASSLGQETQYF. The CDR3 DNA is TGTGCCAGCAGCTTAGGACAAGAGACCCAGTACTTC.

Only a few counts were recorded for this clone. A much larger clone is a single base away; this may be a read error. V usage is TRBV24-1 and J usage is TRBJ2-3; tentatively, D is TRBD1 (6 bases). This CDR3 has 14 residues. The germline gives CDR1 KGHDR, CDR2 SFDVKD. V was trimmed by 7 bases and J by 0 bases, leaving 10 bases between them. The CDR3 spells CATSRQVSTDTQYF. The DNA for the CDR3 is TGTGCCACCAGCCGACAGGTGAGCACAGATACGCAGTATTTT.

As to this clone: A much larger clone differs from this one at a single base, so this may be a read error. The chain recombines TRBV7-9 with TRBJ1-5, with D possibly TRBD1 on 6 matching bases. Germline V gene data show CDR1 as SEHNR and CDR2 as FQNEAQ (reference sequence). The CDR3 covers 12 residues. Trimming took off 5 bases at V and 12 bases at J, with 14 bases between the two ends. CDR3 amino acids: CASSQRGHNQHF. In DNA, the CDR3 is TGTGCCAGCAGCCAGCGGGGACATAACCAGCATTTT.